The sequence of this T cell receptor (beta chain) was determined in a study of shared clonotypes between healthy human individuals. Study-wide results and limits: The genetic and exposure-history diversity represented was limited by few donors.

Researchers partitioned CD4+ cells into CD45RA+ naive and CD45RA-negative memory subsets. Assay: immunoSEQ multiplex PCR; the TCRdb copy retains only in-frame clones and omits some. The sample carries 2,500,000 or so clones, approximately 90% recorded once. Trimming left V 1 base short and J 9 bases short, with 1 base between. This CDR3 has 10 residues. From germline, CDR1 is SGHDN and CDR2 FVKESK. Turning to this clone: Antigen: not known.

The source of this sequence is a man between 18 and 29 years old in good health. Some clones in this sample may be carry-over from other donors' samples. The chain recombines TRBV14 with TRBJ2-1; D ambiguous. The sequenced material came from naive CD4+ T cells from PBMCs. Sample subset: CD45RA+ positively selected. CDR3 bases: TGTGCCAGCAGCCAAGGTGAGCAGTTCTTC. This translates into CASSQGEQFF.